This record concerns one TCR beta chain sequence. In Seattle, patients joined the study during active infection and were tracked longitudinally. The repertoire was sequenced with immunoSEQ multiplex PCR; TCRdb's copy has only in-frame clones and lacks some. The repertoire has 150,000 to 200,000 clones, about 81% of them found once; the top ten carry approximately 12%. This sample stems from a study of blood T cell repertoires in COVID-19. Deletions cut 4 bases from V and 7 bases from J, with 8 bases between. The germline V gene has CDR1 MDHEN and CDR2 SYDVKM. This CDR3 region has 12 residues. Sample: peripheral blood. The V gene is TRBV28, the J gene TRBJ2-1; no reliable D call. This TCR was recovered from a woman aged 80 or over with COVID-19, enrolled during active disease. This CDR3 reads CASSSDWNEQFF. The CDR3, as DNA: TGTGCCAGCAGTTCCGACTGGAATGAGCAGTTCTTC.